The rows below give T cell receptor beta chains drawn from one sample of a study of immune heterogeneity within non-small cell lung tumors. TCRdb reprocessed the multiplex PCR reads with MiXCR, giving one entry per CDR3 protein. The repertoire holds about 13,000 distinct CDR3 sequences, 20% to 25% seen once, with around 15% in the top ten. The specimen was lung tumor tissue. These receptors all stem from a man aged 50 to 59 with non-small cell lung cancer. Each CDR3 is given with its conserved first and last residue. D genes are given only for firm matches. A row's size may be missing; if present it is once, few, many or a size class.

j_call | d_call | clone_size | v_call | cdr3_nt | cdr3_aa
TRBJ2-3 | - | - | TRBV7-2 | TGTGCCAGCAGCCACGGGGCTGGACTCATCACAGATACGCAGTATTTT | CASSHGAGLITDTQYF
TRBJ2-3 | TRBD2 | - | TRBV27 | TGTGCCAGCAGTACGCCGGGAGGAGATACGCAGTATTTT | CASSTPGGDTQYF
TRBJ2-3 | - | many | TRBV20-1 | TGCAGTCCGAGAGGGGGAAACACAGATACGCAGTATTTT | CSPRGGNTDTQYF
TRBJ1-5 | TRBD1 | many | TRBV20-1 | TGCAGTGTCCCGCAGGGGGGGAGCAATCAGCCCCAGCATTTT | CSVPQGGSNQPQHF
TRBJ2-1 | TRBD2 | - | TRBV3-1 | TGTGCCAGCAGCCAAGATCAAATTGGACTAGCGGGTTGGGGGGGGTTTACAATTGAGCAGTTCTTC | CASSQDQIGLAGWGGFTIEQFF
TRBJ2-7 | - | many | TRBV20-1 | TGCAGTGCTAGTGAAACCGGGACACCAACTTTC | CSASETGTPTF
TRBJ1-4 | - | - | TRBV7-9 | TGTGCCAACAGCTTAACAGCAACTAAAGAAAAACTGTTTTTT | CANSLTATKEKLFF
TRBJ2-4 | - | - | TRBV7-9 | TGTGCCAGCAGCTTGGGGCGCAACATTCAGTACTTC | CASSLGRNIQYF
TRBJ1-1 | - | many | TRBV7-9 | TGTGCCAGCAGCTTAAGTACGTGGACTGAAGCTTTCTTT | CASSLSTWTEAFF
TRBJ2-5 | - | - | TRBV2 | TGTGCCACCCATGGGGTAGCTGGCCCTCAAGAGACCCAGTACTTC | CATHGVAGPQETQYF
TRBJ2-2 | - | many | TRBV29-1 | TGCAGCGTTGAAGGGGCGGGTCGAGGCACCGGGGAGCTGTTTTTT | CSVEGAGRGTGELFF
TRBJ2-7 | TRBD2 | medium-sized | TRBV11-2 | TGTGCCAGCAGCTACCTGGATCTAGCGGGAGAGGGCGAGCAGTACTTC | CASSYLDLAGEGEQYF
TRBJ2-3 | TRBD2 | many | TRBV9 | TGTGCCAGCAGCGTAGGGGGCGGGGGGAGCCATACGCAGTATTTT | CASSVGGGGSHTQYF
TRBJ2-2 | - | many | TRBV5-6 | TGTGCCAGCAGCGTGACACGTAACACCGGGGAGCTGTTTTTT | CASSVTRNTGELFF
TRBJ1-5 | - | medium-sized | TRBV27 | TGTGCCAGCAGTTTATCGAAGGGGGATCAGCCCCAGCATTTT | CASSLSKGDQPQHF
TRBJ1-2 | TRBD1 | many | TRBV4-1 | TGCGCCAGCAGCCAAGATTTTACATTCAGGGGGCATGGCTACACCTTC | CASSQDFTFRGHGYTF